This TCR beta chain was sequenced in a study of T cell changes during pregnancy in multiple sclerosis (dated by TCRdb to the late 2010s). Study-level background: Changes in the T cell repertoire over the course of pregnancy were examined in this study in women with multiple sclerosis.

With respect to this clone: This receptor's antigen is unknown. Per-base qualities were not stored, and no clone one base away is much larger.

V was cut back by 3 bases and J by 0 bases, leaving a gap of 12 bases between them. CDR1 and CDR2 were assigned from the germline V gene (reference sequence) as LNHDA and SQIVND. The CDR3, from cysteine to phenylalanine, totals 16 residues. Left in the record is the CDR3 DNA by itself, 48 bases read in frame from the first base. Receptor libraries were prepared by the immunoSEQ multiplex PCR assay. TCRdb stores this immuneACCESS table with in-frame sequences only. Part of the clones is absent; in the studies checked, under half of the shortfall reflects unresolved V genes, and no reason is known for the rest. The sample yields 50,000 to 60,000 clones; 80% to 90% were counted once. The ten largest clones represent about 0.41% of the sample.

This clonotype was sampled from a female donor with multiple sclerosis, enrolled in a pregnancy study. The sample consisted of CD4+ T cells from peripheral blood mononuclear cells, taken in the third trimester of pregnancy. The chain uses TRBV19 and TRBJ2-4, with no reliable assignment of the D segment. DNA sequence: TGTGCCAGTAGTATTCTGTCCGACATAGCCAAAAACATTCAGTACTTC. The encoded protein is CASSILSDIAKNIQYF.